This T cell receptor (beta chain) was captured by sequencing in a study of human T cells and chemical hapten exposure. The J segment lost 4 bases and the V segment lost 4 bases, leaving 7 bases of the junction unmatched. There are 14 residues in the CDR3. Germline-derived CDR1 and CDR2 are SGHRS and YFSETQ. One entry per CDR3 protein, called by TCRdb with MiXCR from the RACE reads. The sample includes more than 45,000 distinct CDR3 sequences, 9.5% to 15% of them seen just once. This clonotype has ten or more counts. Time point defined: patch test 3, about 24 weeks after DPC sensitization. Treatment meaning: therapeutic diphenylcyclopropenone sensitization with weekly scalp DPC.

The material was whole blood, obtained in connection with sensitization to the hapten diphenylcyclopropenone (DPC). The clonotype comes from a man aged 25 to 40 with alopecia areata. Some clones in this sample may be carry-over from other donors' samples. This rearrangement joins TRBV5-1 to TRBJ2-7; TRBD1 matches at 8 bases. CDR3 sequence: CASSPGQGKYEQYF. In DNA, the CDR3 is TGCGCCAGCAGCCCCGGACAGGGCAAATACGAGCAGTACTTC.